This T cell receptor beta chain is from a study of Graves' ophthalmopathy and Graves' hyperthyroidism. This clonotype was found many times. Its cognate antigen is unknown. General study findings and limits: Most expanded clonotypes in thyroid above 0.001 frequency also showed up in blood.

Germline V gene lookup returns CDR1 LNHDA and CDR2 SQIVND (reference sequence). The CDR3 contains 15 residues. The V gene lost 7 bases and the J gene lost 1 base, with 16 bases spanning the gap. Amplifying from RNA transcripts, the study obtained TCR beta CDR3 regions. The first round was an RT-PCR with HTBI primers, and the second round was a multiplex PCR. MiXCR, run by TCRdb on the multiplex PCR reads, gives a single entry per CDR3 protein. The sample contains around 1,000,000 distinct CDR3 sequences, about 40% of which appear only once. This sequence joins TRBV19 and TRBJ1-1; D not certain. This clonotype was sampled from an adult man with Graves' hyperthyroidism. Sequencing was done on a sample of peripheral blood or thyroid tissue (not recorded which). The CDR3 loop reads CASKLGPLENTEAFF. The CDR3 DNA reads as TGTGCCAGTAAGTTGGGTCCCTTAGAGAACACTGAAGCTTTCTTT.